This T cell receptor (beta chain) is from a study of glioma-infiltrating T cells after dendritic cell vaccination. Study-wide points: Longer survival after dendritic cell vaccination followed higher pretreatment TIL content.

The immunoSEQ assay amplified TCRB CDR3 from up to roughly 2 ug DNA. Measured with immunoSEQ multiplex PCR; TCRdb has only the in-frame clones, and not every one. The profile shows about 90,000 clones, less than 90% of them singletons. Comment on this clone: Its specificity is unknown.

Time point denoted: after dendritic cell vaccination, including at tumor progression/relapse. This receptor was taken from a human donor with glioblastoma. The input for sequencing was blood, taken after dendritic cell vaccination.

CDR3: CASGPSTGLYEQYF. The CDR3 DNA reads as TGTGCCAGTGGACCTTCGACAGGACTCTACGAGCAGTACTTC. The chain has TRBV19 and TRBJ2-7, with D possibly TRBD1 on 6 matching bases. Trimming cost V 8 bases and J 3 bases, with 17 bases left between them. CDR3 size: 14 residues. Germline CDR1 LNHDA, CDR2 SQIVND (reference sequence).